This entry is about one TCR beta chain. The antigen is undetermined. This CDR3 region has 15 residues. Germline V gene lookup returns CDR1 SGHAT and CDR2 FQNNGV. Germline trimming cut 6 bases from V and 0 bases from J; bases unmatched to any gene: 3. The assay was immunoSEQ multiplex PCR, and TCRdb's table has in-frame clones only and misses some. The sample has fewer than 80,000 clones, approximately 88% seen once; the top ten hold 0.39%. This sample was included in a study of Tregs in tolerant kidney transplant recipients. Whole-study findings and limits: Changing PCR primers prevented nucleotide comparison between some patients' samples.

The chain employs TRBV11-2 and TRBJ2-1; TRBD2 matches at 9 bases. The TCR originated in a human donor who received a combined kidney and bone marrow transplant. The sample in question was CD4+ T cells from blood, obtained before the transplant. DNA for the CDR3: TGTGCCAGCAGGCCTAGCGGGATCTCCTACAATGAGCAGTTCTTC. Translation gives CASRPSGISYNEQFF.